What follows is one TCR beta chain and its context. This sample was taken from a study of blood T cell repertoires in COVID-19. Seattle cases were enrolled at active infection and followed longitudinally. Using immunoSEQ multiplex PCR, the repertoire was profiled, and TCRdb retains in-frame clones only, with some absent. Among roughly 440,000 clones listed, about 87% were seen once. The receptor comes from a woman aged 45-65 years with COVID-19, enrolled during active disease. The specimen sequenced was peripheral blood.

CDR3 sequence (DNA): TGTGCCAGCAGCTTGGACAGTTTAGAGACCCAGTACTTC. Its protein is CASSLDSLETQYF. V is TRBV5-4 and J is TRBJ2-5; the D is unclear. Germline V gene sequence: CDR1 SGHNT, CDR2 YYREEE (reference sequence). The CDR3 is 13 amino acids. Trimming removed 0 bases at V and 4 bases at J, with 7 bases between.